The subject of this entry is one T cell receptor beta chain. It lacks a known antigen. Base qualities were left out, and no much larger clone turns up one base away. Cut back by 3 bases and 0 bases, the V and J ends lie 15 bases apart. Sequences KGHSH (CDR1) and LQKENI (CDR2) are obtained from the germline V gene. Spanning cysteine to phenylalanine, the CDR3 consists of 17 amino acids. Just CDR3 DNA is preserved here, 51 bases in frame from base 1. This sample is drawn from a study of blood T cell repertoires in COVID-19 (dated by TCRdb to 2020 to 2022). For the wider study: Samples from collaborators originated in the United States, Italy and Spain and spanned both the acute and convalescent phases of COVID-19. The material from the prospective study consisted of cDNA or gDNA derived from T cells, B-cell-depleted T cells, or PBMCs. Subjects who had been exposed to COVID-19, were actively infected with it, or had recovered from it provided the deeply sampled blood TCRbeta repertoires that made up the dataset. The repertoires were released in a freely available public database intended as a resource for research on the immune response to SARS-CoV-2. The samples were drawn from the first 160 participants of the ongoing ImmuneRACE study and from under 1,500 subjects provided by 6 global collaborators. The sample metadata nearly always contained a de-identified subject ID, COVID-19 status, age in years and sex. HLA class I and class II types, where available, came from metadata supplied by the sample provider rather than from assay-based typing.

Whole blood was collected in K2EDTA tubes by collaborating institutions according to the institutions' own protocols. For TCRbeta analysis, collaborators shipped samples in one of three forms: frozen whole blood, isolated PBMCs, or DNA extracted from either of those sample types. The immunoSEQ Assay, a bias-controlled multiplex PCR, was used to amplify TCRbeta CDR3 regions from genomic DNA. Per the source publication's procedure: Within the assay, amplification of reference gene primers was used to estimate how many nucleated cells each sample contained. To quantify the absolute abundance of each unique TCRbeta CDR3 rearrangement, sequence reads were collapsed and filtered. For each sample, productive Simpson clonality was calculated by taking the square root of Simpson's diversity index across productive rearrangements. As stored in TCRdb, this immuneACCESS dataset retains in-frame rearrangements with V and J assigned. A fraction of the clones does not appear; measured against another copy, unresolved V genes explain less than half of the discrepancy, and the remainder lacks a known reason. V, J and clone size were drawn from that table, and D and trimming were deduced from the DNA. The sample table holds roughly 250,000 clones, of which roughly 91% were seen once. Clones ranked in the top ten supply roughly 0.8% of the sample.

Overall results and qualifications from the work: How much clinical and demographic metadata was included differed by source and by participant, and the metadata was provided uncurated.

The source material was peripheral blood. The V gene is TRBV18 and the J gene is TRBJ1-5, with no reliable assignment of the D segment. This TCR was recovered from a man aged 25-45 years with acute or convalescent COVID-19. Here is the DNA: TGTGCCAGCTCACCCAACCCTCGGGGTTATAGCAATCAGCCCCAGCATTTT. It is translated as CASSPNPRGYSNQPQHF.